What follows is one TCR beta chain and its context. These data are taken from a study of blood T cell repertoires in COVID-19. About the research overall: Both acute and convalescent COVID-19 samples were obtained from the United States, Italy and Spain. PBMCs, B-cell-depleted T cells, or T cells provided the cDNA or gDNA that made up the material.

In the original analysis: Cell counts per sample came from amplifying reference gene primers. Only in-frame clones appear in the TCRdb table, and some are missing; sequencing was by immunoSEQ multiplex PCR. V and J calls and clone size are those listed in that table; D and trimming were worked out from the DNA. The sample has tens of thousands of clones, 91% seen once; the top ten hold 1.9%. The TCR comes from a woman aged 50 to 60 in a cohort sampled during active COVID-19. The sequenced material came from peripheral blood.

The CDR3 region is CATHTGEKLGEQYF. CDR3 bases: TGTGCCACTCATACCGGGGAAAAACTGGGAGAGCAGTACTTC. V gene TRBV10-3 combines with J gene TRBJ2-7, with TRBD2 as a possible D gene (5 bases). The CDR3 spans 14 residues. Germline lookup yields CDR1 ENHRY and CDR2 SYGVKD. The V end was cut by 10 bases, the J end by 7 bases, with 23 bases between.